The clone carrying this T cell receptor (beta chain) was recorded only once. Clones were sequenced by immunoSEQ multiplex PCR, and TCRdb holds only the in-frame ones, with some missing. The sample contains 350,000 to 400,000 clones, approximately 91% of which appear only once. The sample originates from a study of Ad26.COV2.S vaccination and SARS-CoV-2 variants. On the study more broadly: Donor was one of the participants in the Ad26.COV2.S arm of the COV1001 trial.

The CDR3 consists of 14 residues. From germline, CDR1 is MNHEY and CDR2 SVGAGI. V shed 6 bases and J shed 3 bases, with 9 bases lying between them. Treatment specified: 15 to 20 received Ad26.COV2.S at low or high dose, single or two shots; about 5 received placebo; per-sample allocation not given. Vaccine and placebo recipients were sampled on day 63 after the first injection. This rearrangement joins TRBV6-5 to TRBJ2-6, with D tentatively TRBD1 or TRBD2 (6 bases each). This receptor was obtained from a person between 18 and 59 years old who received the Ad26.COV2.S COVID-19 vaccine or a placebo. Sequenced material: peripheral blood, taken in a trial of Ad26.COV2.S vaccine versus placebo. CDR3 nucleotides: TGTGCCAGCAGACAGGGAGGTGGGGCCAACGTCCTGACTTTC. This encodes CASRQGGGANVLTF.